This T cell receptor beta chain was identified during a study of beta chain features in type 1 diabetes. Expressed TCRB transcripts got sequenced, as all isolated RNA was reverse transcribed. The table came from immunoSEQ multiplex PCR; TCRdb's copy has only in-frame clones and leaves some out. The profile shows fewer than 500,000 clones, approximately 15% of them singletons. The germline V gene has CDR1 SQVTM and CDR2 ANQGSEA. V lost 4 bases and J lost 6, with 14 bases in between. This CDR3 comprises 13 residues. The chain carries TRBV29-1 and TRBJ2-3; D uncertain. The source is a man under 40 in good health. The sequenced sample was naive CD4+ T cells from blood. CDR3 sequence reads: CSVVLVGVDTQYF. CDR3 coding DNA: TGCAGCGTTGTTCTAGTCGGAGTGGATACGCAGTATTTT.